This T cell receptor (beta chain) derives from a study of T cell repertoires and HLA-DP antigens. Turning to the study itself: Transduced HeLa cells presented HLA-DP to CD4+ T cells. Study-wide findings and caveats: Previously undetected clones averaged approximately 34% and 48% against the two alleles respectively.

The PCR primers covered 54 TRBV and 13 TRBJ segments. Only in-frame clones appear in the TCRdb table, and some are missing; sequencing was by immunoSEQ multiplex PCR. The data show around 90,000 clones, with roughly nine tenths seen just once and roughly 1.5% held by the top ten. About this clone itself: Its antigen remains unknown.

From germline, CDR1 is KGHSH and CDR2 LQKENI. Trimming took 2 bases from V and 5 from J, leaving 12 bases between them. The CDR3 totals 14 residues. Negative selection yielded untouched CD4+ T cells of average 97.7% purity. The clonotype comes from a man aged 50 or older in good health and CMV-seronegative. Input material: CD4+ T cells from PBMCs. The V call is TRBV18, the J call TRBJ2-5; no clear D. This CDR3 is CASSPNGASETQYF. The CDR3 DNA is TGTGCCAGCTCACCAAACGGAGCTTCCGAGACCCAGTACTTC.